What follows are 15 T cell receptor beta chains derived from one specimen sequenced in a study of beta chain features in type 1 diabetes. No antigen is known for these receptors. Study findings and constraints: Among patients with Type 1 diabetes, TCRB CDR3s were moderately but significantly shorter in every one of the four CD4+ subsets.

Expressed TCRB transcripts were sequenced after all isolated RNA was converted to cDNA. Clones were sequenced by immunoSEQ multiplex PCR, and TCRdb holds only the in-frame ones, with some missing. The data show around 150,000 clones, with 63% seen just once and under 0.1% held by the top ten. The sample consisted of naive CD4+ T cells from blood. The origin of the receptors is a man aged 30 to 45 with type 1 diabetes.

This chain uses TRBV30 with TRBJ2-2; 7 positions agree with TRBD1. V gave up 6 bases and J gave up 6 bases; unmatched junction bases: 19. Germline V lookup: CDR1 GTSNPN, CDR2 SVGIG (reference sequence). The CDR3 sequence is 17 residues long. CDR3 coding DNA: TGTGCCTGTAAGCCCGGGGACAGCGGACCCCTATCCGGGGAGCTGTTTTTT. Translation gives CACKPGDSGPLSGELFF.

This sequence joins TRBV6-4 and TRBJ2-4; tentative D call: TRBD2 (5 bases). The V gene lost 6 bases and the J gene lost 0 bases, with 6 bases spanning the gap. CDR3 length: 13 residues. Germline values: CDR1 MRHNA, CDR2 SNTAGT. CDR3 coding DNA: TGTGCCAGCAGCGAGGGAGCCAAAAACATTCAGTACTTC. Amino acids: CASSEGAKNIQYF.

The gene calls are TRBV29-1 and TRBJ2-5, with TRBD1 identical over 10 bases. The CDR3 has 13 residues. J gave up 5 bases and V 7 bases, and 7 bases lay outside the gene matches. Germline CDR1 reads SQVTM; CDR2 reads ANQGSEA. The CDR3 bases are TGCAGCGCTCGGACAGGGGGAGAGGAGACCCAGTACTTC. This sequence encodes CSARTGGEETQYF.

J is TRBJ1-5 and V is TRBV18; TRBD1 agrees at 7 bases. The germline V gene has CDR1 KGHSH and CDR2 LQKENI. V shed 3 bases and J 4 bases; nucleotides not matched to a gene: 3. This CDR3 has 14 amino acids. CDR3 amino acids: CASSPQDRNQPQHF. DNA of the CDR3: TGTGCCAGCTCACCCCAGGACAGGAATCAGCCCCAGCATTTT.

The chain couples TRBV4-1 to TRBJ1-5; no firm D call. The CDR3 extends over 15 amino acids. CDR1 is MGHRA and CDR2 is YSYEKL in the germline V gene. Trimming stripped 0 bases from V and 6 bases from J, with 12 bases between. CDR3 in amino acids: CASSQENIGGQPQHF. Written as DNA, the CDR3 is TGCGCCAGCAGCCAAGAGAATATCGGAGGTCAGCCCCAGCATTTT.

The genes are TRBV6-5 and TRBJ2-7; TRBD1 is a possible D gene (5 bases). This CDR3 is built from 15 residues. The V and J ends lost 0 bases and 3 bases respectively, with 12 bases between them. Germline V lookup: CDR1 MNHEY, CDR2 SVGAGI. In nucleotides, the CDR3 is TGTGCCAGCAGTTACTCGGTAGGAAGGGGCTACGAGCAGTACTTC. It codes for CASSYSVGRGYEQYF.

The chain is built from TRBV4-3 and TRBJ2-1; unclear D gene. V was trimmed by 6 bases and J by 0 bases, leaving 12 bases between them. The CDR3 length is 15 residues. Germline V gene lookup returns CDR1 LGHNA and CDR2 YSLEER. The DNA for the CDR3 is TGCGCCAGCAGTAAGGGAATCAGCTCCTACAATGAGCAGTTCTTC. Translating gives CASSKGISSYNEQFF.

V is TRBV21-1 and J is TRBJ2-3; TRBD1 is the table's D call, not checked against the DNA. TRBV21-1 is a recognized pseudogene. There are 10 residues in the CDR3. The CDR3 protein is CASLPDRGHF. CDR3 in DNA: TGTGCCAGCCTCCCGGACAGGGGCCACTTT.

V usage is TRBV18 and J usage is TRBJ2-7; D is tentatively TRBD1 or TRBD2 (5 bases each). CDR1 is KGHSH, CDR2 LQKENI, per germline. This CDR3 region has 14 residues. V was pared by 3 bases and J by 0 bases, with 9 bases between. This CDR3 is CASSPTGTSYEQYF. The CDR3 bases are TGTGCCAGCTCACCTACCGGGACCTCCTACGAGCAGTACTTC.

There are a few counts of this clone. The gene calls are TRBV2 and TRBJ2-5; D is possibly TRBD1 (5 bases). CDR1 and CDR2 (germline): SNHLY, FYNNEI. Deletions cut 8 bases from V and 4 bases from J, with 17 bases between. This CDR3 comprises 14 residues. In DNA form, the CDR3 reads TGTGCCAGCCTTTGGCAGGGATCTGGAGAGACCCAGTACTTC. This gives the protein CASLWQGSGETQYF. The variable domain in full, with the rest retrieved from reference TRBV2 and TRBJ2-5, is EPEVTQTPSHQVTQMGQEVILRCVPISNHLYFYWYRQILGQKVEFLVSFYNNEISEKSEIFDDQFSVERPDGSNFTLKIRSTKLEDSAMYFCASLWQGSGETQYFGPGTRLLVL.

The chain links TRBV30 to TRBJ1-2; 8 positions agree with TRBD1. J gave up 2 bases and V 0 bases, and 5 bases lay outside the gene matches. The CDR3 spans 15 residues. Per germline, CDR1 GTSNPN and CDR2 SVGIG (reference sequence). In DNA, the CDR3 is TGTGCCTGGAGTGTTGGGCAGGGGGCCAACTATGGCTACACCTTC. Protein: CAWSVGQGANYGYTF.

The chain recombines TRBV6-6 with TRBJ1-5, with D unclear. Per germline, CDR1 MNHNY and CDR2 SVGAGI (reference sequence). Deletions cut 2 bases from V and 6 bases from J, with 5 bases between. The CDR3 is 12 residues long. CDR3: CASSYGSQPQHF. The CDR3, as DNA: TGTGCCAGCAGTTACGGGAGTCAGCCCCAGCATTTT.

The sample holds one count of this clone. The chain employs TRBV27 and TRBJ2-7; no reliable D call. Trimming took off 2 bases at V and 2 bases at J, with 10 bases between the two ends. Germline CDR1 is MNHEY and CDR2 is SMNVEV (reference sequence). The CDR3 is made up of 14 amino acids. The CDR3 loop is CASSLMAVTYEQYF. The CDR3 DNA is TGTGCCAGCAGTTTAATGGCAGTAACCTACGAGCAGTACTTC.

The chain carries TRBV25-1 and TRBJ2-7, with 8 positions matching TRBD1. V dropped 8 bases and J dropped 4; count of bases not matched to a gene: 7. The CDR3 runs to 13 residues. Germline values: CDR1 MGHDK, CDR2 SYGVNS. The CDR3 here is CASLTTGGYEQYF. As DNA, the CDR3 is TGTGCCAGCTTAACCACAGGGGGGTACGAGCAGTACTTC.

V gene TRBV4-3 combines with J gene TRBJ2-6; tentatively, D is TRBD1 or TRBD2 (5 bases each). The V gene's germline CDR1 is LGHNA and CDR2 YSLEER. The CDR3 runs 19 residues. V was clipped by 1 base and J by 0 bases, with 16 bases between them. For the CDR3, the DNA is TGCGCCAGCAGCCAAGGTCACCGGGGCACGGTCTCTGGGGCCAACGTCCTGACTTTC. Translating gives CASSQGHRGTVSGANVLTF.